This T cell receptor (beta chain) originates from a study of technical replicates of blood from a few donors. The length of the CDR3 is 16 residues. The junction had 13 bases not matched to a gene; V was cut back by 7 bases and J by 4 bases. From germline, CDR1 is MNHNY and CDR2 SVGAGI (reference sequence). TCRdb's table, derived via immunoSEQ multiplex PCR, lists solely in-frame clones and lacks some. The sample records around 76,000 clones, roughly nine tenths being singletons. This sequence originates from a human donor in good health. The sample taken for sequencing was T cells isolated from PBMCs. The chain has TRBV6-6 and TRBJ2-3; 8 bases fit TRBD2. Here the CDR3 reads CASTPWSGSIADTQYF. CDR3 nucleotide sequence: TGTGCCAGCACGCCCTGGAGCGGGAGCATCGCAGATACGCAGTATTTT.